A selection of T cell receptor beta chains follows, all from one sample in a study of response to subunit inactivated influenza vaccine. Via MiXCR, TCRdb re-called the RT-PCR reads, giving one row per CDR3 protein. The sample contains some 520,000 distinct CDR3 sequences, about 15% of which appear only once. The sequencing here drew on CD4+ T cells sorted from PBMCs, taken around 2 years after vaccination. These receptors were taken from a man aged 50-75 years who received an inactivated influenza vaccine. Both conserved end residues are part of each CDR3. The order of the fields is D gene, clone size, V gene, J gene, CDR3 protein, CDR3 DNA. D genes are given only for firm matches. Clone size is not always given. Where it is, it says once, few, many or a class for expanded clones.

.	few	TRBV28	TRBJ1-4	CASSLIGGAGEKLFF	TGTGCCAGCAGTTTAATTGGGGGCGCCGGTGAAAAACTGTTTTTT
.	.	TRBV6-5	TRBJ2-7	CASSSPRYGTGHYEQYF	TGTGCCAGCAGTTCCCCTCGTTACGGGACGGGGCATTACGAGCAGTACTTC
TRBD2	.	TRBV20-1	TRBJ2-3	CSATTGGSTDTQYF	TGCAGTGCAACGACGGGGGGTAGCACAGATACGCAGTATTTT
.	few	TRBV20-1	TRBJ2-7	CSARMVAEQYF	TGCAGTGCTCGGATGGTAGCCGAGCAGTACTTC
TRBD2	.	TRBV28	TRBJ2-7	CASSLGGVETYEQYF	TGTGCCAGCAGTTTGGGGGGGGTTGAAACCTACGAGCAGTACTTC
.	few	TRBV12-3/TRBV12-4	TRBJ1-4	CASSFREKLFF	TGTGCCAGCAGTTTTCGAGAAAAACTGTTTTTT
.	many	TRBV10-3	TRBJ2-3	CAISDLFRGPTDTQYF	TGTGCCATCAGTGACCTATTCCGGGGTCCTACAGATACGCAGTATTTT
TRBD2	.	TRBV7-9	TRBJ2-1	CASSFVAGTSAEQFF	TGTGCCAGCAGCTTTGTAGCGGGGACTTCCGCTGAGCAGTTCTTC
.	.	TRBV12-3/TRBV12-4	TRBJ1-4	CASSLGTHEKLFF	TGTGCCAGCAGCCTTGGGACACACGAAAAACTGTTTTTT
.	many	TRBV5-1	TRBJ1-1	CASSPAGNTEAFF	TGCGCCAGCAGCCCAGCGGGGAACACTGAAGCTTTCTTT
TRBD1	.	TRBV5-1	TRBJ2-7	CASSVQGQGYEQYF	TGCGCCAGCAGCGTTCAGGGACAGGGCTACGAGCAGTACTTC
TRBD2	few	TRBV3-1	TRBJ2-7	CASSQDGTSGVYEQYF	TGTGCCAGCAGCCAAGATGGGACTAGCGGGGTATACGAGCAGTACTTC
TRBD2	few	TRBV10-3	TRBJ2-5	CAISKTSVGQETQYF	TGTGCCATCAGTAAGACTAGCGTAGGCCAAGAGACCCAGTACTTC
TRBD1	few	TRBV6-1	TRBJ1-3	CASKPGQLNTIYF	TGTGCCAGCAAGCCGGGACAGTTGAACACCATATATTTT
.	.	TRBV29-1	TRBJ2-1	CSVAHNEQFF	TGCAGCGTTGCTCACAATGAGCAGTTCTTC
.	.	TRBV12-3/TRBV12-4	TRBJ2-1	CASSPLGVANEQFF	TGTGCCAGCAGTCCTTTAGGGGTAGCCAATGAGCAGTTCTTC
.	many	TRBV6-2/TRBV6-3	TRBJ2-7	CASSWLTEYEQYF	TGTGCCAGCAGTTGGCTGACTGAATACGAGCAGTACTTC
TRBD1	.	TRBV28	TRBJ2-7	CASRSGGRREQYF	TGTGCCAGCAGGTCAGGGGGACGGCGGGAGCAGTACTTC
TRBD1	many	TRBV10-3	TRBJ2-7	CAISEPGTGAYEQYF	TGTGCCATCAGTGAGCCCGGGACAGGGGCCTACGAGCAGTACTTC
TRBD2	.	TRBV20-1	TRBJ2-1	CSAREGAGGYNEQFF	TGCAGTGCTAGAGAGGGGGCGGGAGGGTACAATGAGCAGTTCTTC
TRBD1	.	TRBV2	TRBJ2-7	CAIRTGEAYEQYF	TGTGCCATACGGACAGGGGAGGCCTACGAGCAGTACTTC
TRBD2	few	TRBV5-1	TRBJ2-7	CASSLVSGGPYEQYF	TGCGCCAGCAGCTTGGTTTCGGGGGGGCCCTACGAGCAGTACTTC
.	.	TRBV3-1	TRBJ2-7	CASSPVRSSSYEQYF	TGTGCCAGCAGCCCGGTGCGTTCTAGCTCCTACGAGCAGTACTTC
.	.	TRBV4-1	TRBJ1-2	CASSQVTARLNGYTF	TGCGCCAGCAGCCAAGTGACAGCCCGCTTGAATGGCTACACCTTC